These T cell receptor beta chains were read from a single sample in a study of cytomegalovirus exposure and HLA in healthy donors. Assay used: immunoSEQ multiplex PCR; TCRdb lists only in-frame clones, some missing. The data show tens of thousands of clones, just under 80% seen once. The sample consisted of PBMCs. Receptor source: a woman aged 35 to 49 in good health and CMV-seronegative. Each CDR3 is given with its conserved first and last residue. The D gene is left open where the match is weak.

V	J	length	D	DNA	CDR3
TRBV5-6	TRBJ2-3	16	.	TGTGCCAGCAGCCCGGACGGGCGGGTCTTTAAGGTTACGCAGTATTTT	CASSPDGRVFKVTQYF
TRBV18	TRBJ1-1	15	TRBD1	TGTGCCAGCTCCCGGACAGGGGGCTCGAACACTGAAGCTTTCTTT	CASSRTGGSNTEAFF
TRBV7-2	TRBJ2-1	14	.	TGTGCCAGCAGCTTAGAAGGGGCCTACAATGAGCAGTTCTTC	CASSLEGAYNEQFF
TRBV10-3	TRBJ1-1	15	TRBD1	TGTGCCATCAGTGACCGACAGGGAAAGGGTACTGAAGCTTTCTTT	CAISDRQGKGTEAFF
TRBV27	TRBJ2-1	11	.	TGTGCCAGCATAGGGGTATTTGAGCAGTTCTTC	CASIGVFEQFF
TRBV28	TRBJ2-5	14	.	TGTGCCAGCAGTTTACGAGGGGGATCGGAGACCCAGTACTTC	CASSLRGGSETQYF
TRBV6-1	TRBJ2-5	13	.	TGTGCCAGCAGCTACAGATACCAAGAGACCCAGTACTTC	CASSYRYQETQYF
TRBV28	TRBJ1-1	14	.	TGTGCCAGCAGTTTGGCAGGGATGAACACTGAAGCTTTCTTT	CASSLAGMNTEAFF
TRBV9	TRBJ1-3	16	TRBD1	TGTGCCAGCAGCTCCACCGTGACAGGGACTGGAAACACCATATATTTT	CASSSTVTGTGNTIYF
TRBV14	TRBJ2-5	15	TRBD1	TGTGCCAGCAGCGCCCGGGACAGCCCGTGGGAGACCCAGTACTTC	CASSARDSPWETQYF
TRBV5-1	TRBJ2-1	14	.	TGCGCCAGCAGCCACGGGGGCTCCTACAATGAGCAGTTCTTC	CASSHGGSYNEQFF